This entry lists 9 T cell receptor beta chains sequenced from one sample in a study of T cells in Graves' hyperthyroidism and ophthalmopathy. Amplification of TCR beta CDR3 regions used RNA as the template. The study used the HTBI primer set for a first-round RT-PCR of the TCR CDR3. TCRdb re-called the multiplex PCR reads with MiXCR, one entry per CDR3 protein. This table holds approximately 560,000 distinct CDR3 sequences, around 45% found once. The sequencing input was peripheral blood or thyroid tissue (not recorded which). The receptors derive from a woman in her late teens or twenties with Graves' hyperthyroidism.

The V and J genes are TRBV19 and TRBJ1-5; D may be TRBD1 (5 bases). The CDR3 totals 15 residues. V was pared by 3 bases and J by 8 bases, with 17 bases between. The germline CDR1 and CDR2 sequences are LNHDA and SQIVND (reference sequence). The CDR3 coding sequence is TGTGCCAGTAGTATCGGGGCCCAGGTTCAGGAGCCCCAGCATTTT. This gives the protein CASSIGAQVQEPQHF. The full variable domain, completed using reference TRBV19 and TRBJ1-5, is DGGITQSPKYLFRKEGQNVTLSCEQNLNHDAMYWYRQDPGQGLRLIYYSQIVNDFQKGDIAEGYSVSREKKESFPLTVTSAQKNPTAFYLCASSIGAQVQEPQHFGDGTRLSIL.

The genes are TRBV7-9 and TRBJ2-7; D perhaps matches TRBD2 (5 bases). Germline V CDR1 and CDR2: SEHNR, FQNEAQ (reference sequence). Trimming removed 2 bases at V and 1 base at J, with 12 bases between. The CDR3 length is 15 residues. In DNA, the CDR3 is TGTGCCAGCAGCTTACCAGAGGGCCCGTCCTACGAGCAGTACTTC. It translates to CASSLPEGPSYEQYF.

Ten or more counts support this clonotype. The chain is built from TRBV24-1 and TRBJ2-7; possible D gene TRBD2, 6 bases. Trimming shortened V by 8 bases and J by 3 bases, and 10 bases separated the two germline ends. Germline V lookup: CDR1 KGHDR, CDR2 SFDVKD. The length of the CDR3 is 12 residues. The CDR3 spells CATTVAVYEQYF. The CDR3 nucleotides are TGTGCCACCACCGTAGCGGTCTACGAGCAGTACTTC.

This chain uses TRBV24-1 with TRBJ1-4; TRBD1 matches at 8 bases. With V trimmed by 4 bases and J by 8 bases, 8 bases remained unmatched. Germline CDR1 is KGHDR and CDR2 is SFDVKD. There are 15 residues in the CDR3. The CDR3: CATSDSRQGREKLFF. The CDR3 DNA reads as TGTGCCACCAGTGACTCCCGACAGGGGCGGGAAAAACTGTTTTTT.

A few counts support this clonotype. V is TRBV7-8 and J is TRBJ1-5, with D maybe TRBD1 (6 bases). V lost 5 bases and J lost 0, with 17 bases in between. Germline values: CDR1 SGHVS, CDR2 FQNEAQ. The CDR3 consists of 17 residues. CDR3 sequence (DNA): TGTGCCAGCAGCCAAGCGGGGGGGCTGTATAGCAATCAGCCCCAGCATTTT. Amino acids: CASSQAGGLYSNQPQHF.

The V and J genes are TRBV12-3 or TRBV12-4 and TRBJ2-5, with D possibly matching TRBD2 (6 bases). The CDR3 sequence is 13 residues long. V was pared by 6 bases and J by 2 bases, with 10 bases between. The CDR3 protein is CASSPREQETQYF. Written as DNA, the CDR3 is TGTGCCAGCAGCCCCCGGGAGCAAGAGACCCAGTACTTC.

CDR3 sequence (DNA): TGTGCCAGCAGTGAAAGTCGACAGGGAGAAAAACTGTTTTTT. Encoded protein: CASSESRQGEKLFF. The rearrangement joins TRBV2 to TRBJ1-4; 7 nucleotides line up with TRBD1. Trimming took 2 bases from V and 8 from J; bases not matched to a gene: 5. There are 14 residues in the CDR3. In germline, CDR1 is SNHLY, CDR2 FYNNEI.

This clonotype has just a few counts. The chain employs TRBV25-1 and TRBJ2-3; D is unresolved. The germline V gene has CDR1 MGHDK and CDR2 SYGVNS. The germline V and J ends were trimmed by 10 bases and 0 bases, with 17 bases remaining between them. The CDR3 has 15 residues. The CDR3 coding sequence is TGTGCCACCTCGCACACAACCCCTAGCACAGATACGCAGTATTTT. Amino acids: CATSHTTPSTDTQYF.

In its sample, this clonotype was seen once. The rearrangement uses TRBV25-1 and TRBJ1-2; weak D call: TRBD1 (6 bases). Germline V gene data show CDR1 as MGHDK and CDR2 as SYGVNS. Trimming took off 2 bases at V and 6 bases at J, with 13 bases between the two ends. There are 14 residues in the CDR3. CDR3 in DNA: TGTGCCAGCAGTGAAAGTGCCAGGGGTGATGGCTACACCTTC. Translating gives CASSESARGDGYTF.